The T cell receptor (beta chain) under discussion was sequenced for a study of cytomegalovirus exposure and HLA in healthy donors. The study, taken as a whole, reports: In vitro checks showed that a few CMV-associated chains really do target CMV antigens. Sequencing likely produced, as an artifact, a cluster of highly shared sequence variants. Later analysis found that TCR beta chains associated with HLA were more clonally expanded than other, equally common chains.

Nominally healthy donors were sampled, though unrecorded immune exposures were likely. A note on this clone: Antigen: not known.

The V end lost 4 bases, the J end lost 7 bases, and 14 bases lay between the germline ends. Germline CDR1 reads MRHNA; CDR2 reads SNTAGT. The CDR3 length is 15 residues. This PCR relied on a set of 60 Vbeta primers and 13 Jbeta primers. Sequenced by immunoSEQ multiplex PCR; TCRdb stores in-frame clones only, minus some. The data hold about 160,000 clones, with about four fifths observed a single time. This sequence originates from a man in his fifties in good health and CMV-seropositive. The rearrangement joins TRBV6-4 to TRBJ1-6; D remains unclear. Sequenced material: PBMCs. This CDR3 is CASSASLSGNSPLHF. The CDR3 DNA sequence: TGTGCCAGCAGTGCCTCCCTCTCGGGAAATTCACCCCTCCACTTT.